A single sample gave rise to the 25 T cell receptor beta chains below, sequenced in a study of CD8 T cells in ankylosing spondylitis. No antigen has been identified for these receptors. Study-wide results and caveats: The study identified a TCR beta motif of several highly homologous variants that appeared characteristic of ankylosing spondylitis blood.

TCRdb independently ran MiXCR on the 5' RACE reads; one entry per CDR3 protein. The sample carries 650,000 to 800,000 distinct CDR3 sequences, 15% to 20% recorded once. The sequencing sample was made of blood, either unsorted or a sorted T cell fraction (not recorded which). The receptors here all came from a male donor with ankylosing spondylitis.

This clonotype was observed a handful of times. The chain employs TRBV28 and TRBJ2-1; 15 bases fit TRBD2. V lost 6 bases and J lost 8; bases outside the gene matches: 2. This CDR3 is built from 14 residues. CDR1 is MDHEN, CDR2 SYDVKM, per germline. The CDR3 sequence is CASSWTSGRDEQFF. Written as DNA, the CDR3 is TGTGCCAGCAGCTGGACTAGCGGGAGGGATGAGCAGTTCTTC. The full variable domain, its missing parts supplied by reference TRBV28 and TRBJ2-1, is DVKVTQSSRYLVKRTGEKVFLECVQDMDHENMFWYRQDPGLGLRLIYFSYDVKMKEKGDIPEGYSVSREKKERFSLILESASTNQTSMYLCASSWTSGRDEQFFGPGTRLTVL.

This clonotype was seen only a few times. The chain has TRBV6-5 and TRBJ2-1; weak D call: TRBD1 (5 bases). From germline, CDR1 is MNHEY and CDR2 SVGAGI. Deletions cut 4 bases from V and 1 base from J, with 11 bases between. The CDR3 is 15 residues long. CDR3 bases: TGTGCCAGCAGTTCAGGGTCTGGTTCCTACAATGAGCAGTTCTTC. It is translated as CASSSGSGSYNEQFF.

This clonotype was counted many times. In DNA, the CDR3 is TGCAGCGTTAGGGGGGGGCTCAATCAGCCCCAGCATTTT. Amino acid sequence: CSVRGGLNQPQHF. This chain links TRBV29-1 with TRBJ1-5, with D possibly TRBD1 on 6 matching bases. The CDR3 totals 13 residues. V shed 5 bases and J shed 3 bases, with 11 bases lying between them. The germline V gene encodes CDR1 SQVTM and CDR2 ANQGSEA.

This clonotype was seen a few times. The chain employs TRBV5-1 and TRBJ2-1; 9 nucleotides line up with TRBD2. This CDR3 has 15 amino acids. V shed 7 bases, J shed 2 bases, and the junction held 7 bases outside the gene matches. Germline assignment: CDR1 SGHRS and CDR2 YFSETQ. The CDR3 loop reads CASSQGTSTYNEQFF. DNA of the CDR3: TGCGCCAGCTCGCAGGGGACTAGCACCTACAATGAGCAGTTCTTC.

CDR3: CASSSPTGLLETQYF. In DNA form, the CDR3 reads TGTGCCAGCAGCTCCCCGACAGGGCTTTTAGAGACCCAGTACTTC. This sequence joins TRBV11-2 and TRBJ2-5; 7 nucleotides line up with TRBD1. The germline V gene has CDR1 SGHAT and CDR2 FQNNGV. The CDR3 covers 15 residues. Unmatched junction bases numbered 9, after V lost 4 bases and J lost 4 bases.

The chain employs TRBV28 and TRBJ2-7, with D possibly matching TRBD1 (6 bases). V was pared by 4 bases and J by 1 base, with 14 bases between. Looked up from germline, CDR1 is MDHEN and CDR2 is SYDVKM. This CDR3 region has 15 residues. The CDR3 is CASSSTGFASYEQYF. CDR3 DNA sequence: TGTGCCAGCAGTTCCACAGGGTTTGCATCCTACGAGCAGTACTTC.

The rearrangement links TRBV6-5 to TRBJ1-6; 7 bases map to TRBD1. This CDR3 contains 14 residues. The V segment lost 2 bases and the J segment 10 bases; nucleotides outside the gene matches: 5. The germline gives CDR1 MNHEY, CDR2 SVGAGI. Written as DNA, the CDR3 is TGTGCCAGCAGTTACGGCAGGGGGGGATCACCCCTCCACTTT. Translated, it gives CASSYGRGGSPLHF.

There are a few counts of this clonotype. V is TRBV19 and J is TRBJ2-3; D is undetermined. The V gene's germline CDR1 is LNHDA and CDR2 SQIVND (reference sequence). The germline V and J ends were trimmed by 3 bases and 10 bases, with 11 bases remaining between them. The CDR3 loop spans 12 amino acids. CDR3 nucleotide sequence: TGTGCCAGTAGTATCGGTGTGAGGCCGCAGTATTTT. The encoded protein is CASSIGVRPQYF.

This clonotype has a handful of counts. The genes are TRBV12-3 or TRBV12-4 and TRBJ1-1, with D tentatively TRBD1 (6 bases). The CDR3 sequence is 12 residues long. Trimming stripped 5 bases from V and 6 bases from J, with 10 bases between. In DNA, the CDR3 is TGTGCCAGCAGTAGGGGGTATCCTGAAGCTTTCTTT. Protein sequence: CASSRGYPEAFF.

This clonotype has only a few counts. The CDR3 protein is CASSQVQGWITGELFF. The CDR3 DNA sequence: TGTGCCAGCAGCCAAGTACAGGGTTGGATCACCGGGGAGCTGTTTTTT. J is TRBJ2-2 and V is TRBV4-2; D might be TRBD1 (6 bases). The CDR3 totals 16 residues. CDR1 LGHNA and CDR2 YNFKEQ come from the germline V gene. The V and J ends lost 1 base and 4 bases respectively, with 13 bases between them.

V and J are TRBV6-6 and TRBJ1-6; 9 nucleotides align to TRBD1. With V trimmed by 10 bases and J by 7 bases, 5 bases remained unmatched. This CDR3 comprises 13 residues. CDR1 is MNHNY and CDR2 is SVGAGI in the germline V gene (reference sequence). CDR3 loop: CAITGTGNSPLHF. The DNA of the CDR3 is TGTGCCATTACCGGGACAGGGAATTCACCCCTCCACTTT.

This clonotype appeared a few times. The rearrangement joins TRBV12-3 or TRBV12-4 to TRBJ2-4; TRBD1 matches 7 bases. The CDR3 covers 14 residues. The junction had 8 bases not matched to a gene; V was cut back by 6 bases and J by 6 bases. CDR3 in amino acids: CASSPDRVRNIQYF. The CDR3, as DNA: TGTGCCAGCAGCCCAGACAGGGTACGAAACATTCAGTACTTC.

The V and J genes are TRBV6-1 and TRBJ2-5; 8 nucleotides agree with TRBD2. The V gene end was trimmed by 1 base and the J gene end by 4 bases; junction bases not matched to a gene: 5. Germline-derived CDR1 and CDR2 are MNHNS and SASEGT. The CDR3 sequence is 15 residues long. The CDR3 nucleotides are TGTGCCAGCAGTGAAGTTTCGGGGGGGGGAGAGACCCAGTACTTC. Its translation is CASSEVSGGGETQYF.

This clonotype was detected a few times. This chain links TRBV20-1 with TRBJ2-4; possibly TRBD1 or TRBD2 for D (7 bases each). The V gene lost 0 bases and the J gene lost 7 bases, with 16 bases spanning the gap. Germline V gene data show CDR1 as DFQATT and CDR2 as SNEGSKA (reference sequence). This CDR3 has 15 amino acids. DNA of the CDR3: TGCAGTGCTAGAGATTGGGGCCAGGGGGGGAACATTCAGTACTTC. This sequence encodes CSARDWGQGGNIQYF.

The CDR3, as DNA: TGTGCCAGCAGTGAACCCCCAGGGAGCTCTGGAAACACCATATATTTT. This encodes CASSEPPGSSGNTIYF. The chain employs TRBV2 and TRBJ1-3, with D tentatively TRBD1 (5 bases). V lost 2 bases, J lost 0 bases, and 11 bases lay in between. The CDR3 length is 16 residues. Germline-derived CDR1 and CDR2 are SNHLY and FYNNEI.

V is TRBV7-9 and J is TRBJ2-5; D is undetermined. Germline CDR1 reads SEHNR; CDR2 reads FQNEAQ (reference sequence). CDR3 length equals 16 residues. With 2 bases removed from V and 0 bases from J, the gap between germline ends came to 13 bases. In DNA form, the CDR3 reads TGTGCCAGCAGCTTATTGGTGGCCCCGTACCAAGAGACCCAGTACTTC. This encodes CASSLLVAPYQETQYF. Full variable domain (remainder filled in from reference TRBV7-9 and TRBJ2-5): DTGVSQNPRHKITKRGQNVTFRCDPISEHNRLYWYRQTLGQGPEFLTYFQNEAQLEKSRLLSDRFSAERPKGSFSTLEIQRTEQGDSAMYLCASSLLVAPYQETQYFGPGTRLLVL.

The J gene is TRBJ2-1, the V gene TRBV27, with no clear D. V dropped 7 bases and J dropped 7 bases, with 23 bases sitting between them. The germline CDR1 and CDR2 sequences are MNHEY and SMNVEV (reference sequence). The CDR3 contains 16 residues. In DNA, the CDR3 is TGTGCCAGCAATCCTGCAGTATATGGTACATTAAATGAGCAGTTCTTC. This encodes CASNPAVYGTLNEQFF.

This clonotype was seen many times. The chain employs TRBV6-1 and TRBJ1-2, with D possibly matching TRBD1 (6 bases). This CDR3 is 14 amino acids long. The V and J ends lost 6 bases and 4 bases respectively, with 15 bases between them. Germline V lookup: CDR1 MNHNS, CDR2 SASEGT. The CDR3 DNA reads as TGTGCCAGCAGCGAACAGGGTGGTGGCTATGGCTACACCTTC. Amino acid sequence: CASSEQGGGYGYTF.

This clonotype was seen a few times. V is TRBV6-1 and J is TRBJ1-6; 9 bases line up with TRBD1. V shed 6 bases and J 7 bases; nucleotides not matched to a gene: 7. The CDR3 has 15 amino acids. Germline-derived CDR1 and CDR2 are MNHNS and SASEGT. The CDR3 DNA is TGTGCCAGCAGGACGGGGGACAGGGACAATTCACCCCTCCACTTT. Amino acid sequence: CASRTGDRDNSPLHF.

This chain joins TRBV20-1 and TRBJ2-1, with a weak D call TRBD1 (6 bases). CDR1 and CDR2 from the germline V gene are DFQATT and SNEGSKA (reference sequence). The CDR3 is made up of 13 amino acids. V lost 3 bases and J lost 3, with 9 bases in between. CDR3 sequence: CSARGDNYNEQFF. CDR3 nucleotides: TGCAGTGCTAGGGGGGACAACTACAATGAGCAGTTCTTC.

This clonotype was seen repeatedly, ten times or more. The rearrangement uses TRBV6-1 and TRBJ2-5; D ambiguous. Per the germline V gene, CDR1 is MNHNS and CDR2 is SASEGT. The CDR3 loop spans 15 amino acids. V was clipped by 5 bases and J by 2 bases, with 15 bases between them. Written as DNA, the CDR3 is TGTGCCAGCAGTCCCGACCGGCTTATGCAAGAGACCCAGTACTTC. This sequence encodes CASSPDRLMQETQYF.

This clonotype came up many times. The chain has TRBV29-1 and TRBJ2-1, with 8 positions matching TRBD2. J gave up 6 bases and V 2 bases, and 3 bases lay outside the gene matches. The CDR3 covers 13 residues. Per germline, CDR1 SQVTM and CDR2 ANQGSEA. In DNA form, the CDR3 reads TGCAGCGTTGAACTAGCGGGTTTCAATGAGCAGTTCTTC. Translated, it gives CSVELAGFNEQFF.

This clonotype came up many times. The genes are TRBV12-3 or TRBV12-4 and TRBJ2-5; a possible D gene is TRBD1 (5 bases). The CDR3 has 14 amino acids. V was pared by 0 bases and J by 5 bases, with 10 bases between. CDR3 region: CASSLASGKETQYF. CDR3 DNA: TGTGCCAGCAGTTTAGCGTCAGGGAAGGAGACCCAGTACTTC.

This chain uses TRBV11-2 with TRBJ2-3, with TRBD1 matching 9 bases. CDR1 and CDR2 from the germline V gene are SGHAT and FQNNGV. Losses at the gene ends were 5 bases for V and 0 bases for J; bases not matched to a gene: 6. This CDR3 comprises 16 residues. CDR3 in amino acids: CASSEYRGLSTDTQYF. The CDR3 DNA is TGTGCCAGCAGCGAATACAGGGGGCTTAGCACAGATACGCAGTATTTT.

This chain joins TRBV4-1 and TRBJ2-7; D uncertain. The CDR3 length is 13 residues. The V end was cut by 0 bases, the J end by 2 bases, with 5 bases between. Germline V gives CDR1 MGHRA, CDR2 YSYEKL. CDR3 DNA: TGCGCCAGCAGCCAAGATCATGCCTACGAGCAGTACTTC. This sequence encodes CASSQDHAYEQYF.